The sequence of this T cell receptor beta chain was determined in a study of cytomegalovirus exposure and HLA in healthy donors. The PCR ran on 60 Vbeta and 13 Jbeta primers. Assay used: immunoSEQ multiplex PCR; TCRdb lists only in-frame clones, some missing. Of around 120,000 clones listed, 75% to 90% were seen once; the top ten hold over 2%. Germline V gene data show CDR1 as SEHNR and CDR2 as FQNEAQ (reference sequence). CDR3 length equals 15 residues. V lost 2 bases, J lost 3 bases, and 6 bases stayed unmatched. Sequencing used PBMCs. The chain uses TRBV7-9 and TRBJ1-2; 7 bases align to TRBD1. The receptor comes from a man in his thirties or forties in good health and CMV-seronegative. The CDR3 DNA reads TGTGCCAGCAGCTTACGGGACAGACCGCACTATGGCTACACCTTC. Encoded protein: CASSLRDRPHYGYTF.